The clone carrying this TCR beta chain was seen at least ten times. Its antigen is currently unknown. CDR3 length equals 15 residues. Germline lookup yields CDR1 MNHEY and CDR2 SMNVEV (reference sequence). The V gene lost 2 bases and the J gene lost 4 bases, with 9 bases spanning the gap. RNA served as the template for amplifying TCR beta CDR3 regions. First-round RT-PCR employed HTBI primers, with a second-round multiplex PCR after it. TCRdb re-derived calls from the multiplex PCR reads in MiXCR, one entry per CDR3 protein. The sample shows about 400,000 distinct CDR3 sequences, about 16% of them seen only once. The data were taken from a study of Graves' ophthalmopathy and Graves' hyperthyroidism. Diagnoses were established from clinical symptoms, serum thyroxine, TRAb, thyroid ultrasound and orbital computed tomography. Broader study findings: A classifier, a 13-signature model, separated ophthalmopathy from stable hyperthyroidism with more than 85% sensitivity and approximately 81% specificity. Clonotypes were expanded in thyroid at above 0.001 frequency, and most also appeared in blood. With a specificity of roughly 72% and a sensitivity of around 70%, the model predicted ophthalmopathy progression.

The V call is TRBV27, the J call TRBJ1-6; no clear D. The specimen sequenced was peripheral blood. This receptor was taken from a young woman with Graves' ophthalmopathy. The CDR3 nucleotides are TGTGCCAGCAGTTTAAATAGCCAGTATAATTCACCCCTCCACTTT. Translated, it gives CASSLNSQYNSPLHF.